In its sample, the clone carrying this T cell receptor beta chain was seen a few times. Its antigen is not known. Germline V gives CDR1 LNHNV, CDR2 YYDKDF (reference sequence). V lost 3 bases, J lost 4 bases, and 0 bases stayed unmatched. The CDR3 extends over 14 amino acids. The patients chosen for sequencing had shown expansion of CD8+CD57+ cells (detected by flow cytometry). Every patient was diagnosed with severe acquired aplastic anemia. Profiles of TCR beta VDJ and CDR3 were generated from a genomic DNA template. TCRdb fed the reads into MiXCR, producing one record per CDR3 protein. The profile shows hundreds of thousands of distinct CDR3 sequences, approximately 86% of them singletons. The source of the sample is a study of CD8+CD57+ T cells in acquired aplastic anemia. On the study more broadly: Yields of DNA that came from sorted CD4+ and CD8+ cells averaged 3.2 ug. Study-wide findings and caveats: Controls did not differ significantly from patients in CD8+ Simpson's diversity. Comparison of patients with controls identified around 28 shared CD8+ CDR3 sequences.

V gene TRBV15 combines with J gene TRBJ2-7, with 13 bases that match TRBD2. Sequenced: sorted CD4+, CD8+, or CD8+CD57+ T cells (not recorded which) from PBMCs. The clonotype comes from a human donor with aplastic anemia. CDR3 region: CATSRGLAGYEQYF. For the CDR3, the DNA is TGTGCCACCAGCAGGGGACTAGCGGGGTACGAGCAGTACTTC. Looking up the rest from reference TRBV15 and TRBJ2-7 gives the full variable domain: DAMVIQNPRYQVTQFGKPVTLSCSQTLNHNVMYWYQQKSSQAPKLLFHYYDKDFNNEADTPDNFQSRRPNTSFCFLDIRSPGLGDTAMYLCATSRGLAGYEQYFGPGTRLTVT.